The clone carrying this T cell receptor (beta chain) was observed a handful of times. Its cognate antigen is unknown. Of the isolated RNA, all was reverse transcribed, and so the sequenced material was expressed TCRB transcripts. Sequencing was performed with immunoSEQ multiplex PCR; in TCRdb, only in-frame clones are kept and a portion is missing. Of a few hundred thousand clones listed, 20% are singletons. The V end was cut by 3 bases, the J end by 0 bases, with 15 bases between. CDR3 length equals 16 residues. The germline V gene encodes CDR1 ENHRY and CDR2 SYGVKD. The sample is drawn from a study of beta chain features in type 1 diabetes. Study details: Healthy donors and patients showed comparable age, gender and cell yields.

Broader study findings: Possibly, sequencing cDNA over-represented cells that had high TCR expression levels.

The sequence was obtained from a woman younger than 30 in good health. V usage is TRBV10-3 and J usage is TRBJ2-7; D is possibly TRBD2 (6 bases). The sequenced sample consisted of naive CD4+ T cells from blood. The CDR3 DNA follows: TGTGCCATCAGTGATCCGGGGGAAGGGAGCTCCTACGAGCAGTACTTC. Protein: CAISDPGEGSSYEQYF.